The next 32 T cell receptor beta chains were all read from a single sample in a study of graft-versus-host responses after intestinal transplantation. Using immunoSEQ multiplex PCR, the repertoire was profiled, and TCRdb retains in-frame clones only, with some absent. Counted here are approximately 130,000 clones, around nine tenths occurring once; the ten biggest clones make up under 0.2%. These receptors' antigens are unknown. This specimen was unstimulated CD4+ T cells sorted from spleen or lymph node cells, taken before intestinal transplant. All receptors come from a human donor who received an intestinal transplant.

The CDR3 loop is CASSTGQTIGNTIYF. The CDR3 region has the DNA TGTGCCAGTAGTACGGGACAGACAATTGGAAACACCATATATTTT. V is TRBV19 and J is TRBJ1-3; 7 nucleotides match TRBD1. Germline lookup yields CDR1 LNHDA and CDR2 SQIVND (reference sequence). V shed 4 bases, J shed 3 bases, and the junction held 6 bases outside the gene matches. The CDR3 has 15 residues.

The genes are TRBV7-9 and TRBJ1-4; the D gene is possibly TRBD1 (6 bases). The CDR3 extends over 16 amino acids. CDR1 and CDR2 (germline): SEHNR, FQNEAQ (reference sequence). V lost 5 bases and J 7 bases, leaving 20 bases between the germline ends. The CDR3 loop is CASSPARGGDTEKLFF. The CDR3 DNA is TGTGCCAGCAGCCCAGCGCGAGGGGGGGATACTGAAAAACTGTTTTTT.

The chain joins TRBV5-6 to TRBJ2-2; D is possibly TRBD1 (5 bases). The V gene lost 4 bases and the J gene lost 8 bases, with 15 bases spanning the gap. Germline CDR1 and CDR2: SGHDT and YYEEEE. The CDR3 is made up of 14 amino acids. In DNA, the CDR3 is TGTGCCAGCAGCCCGCGTAGGGGTTCGGGGGAGCTGTTTTTT. Translated, it gives CASSPRRGSGELFF. Drawing the rest from reference TRBV5-6 and TRBJ2-2, the complete variable domain is DAGVTQSPTHLIKTRGQQVTLRCSPKSGHDTVSWYQQALGQGPQFIFQYYEEEERQRGNFPDRFSGHQFPNYSSELNVNALLLGDSALYLCASSPRRGSGELFFGEGSRLTVL.

The J gene is TRBJ2-5, the V gene TRBV5-6; TRBD1 matches at 10 bases. Germline assignment: CDR1 SGHDT and CDR2 YYEEEE. This CDR3 is built from 16 residues. J was trimmed by 5 bases and V by 1 base; bases with no gene match: 8. The CDR3 sequence: CASSLTWTGGFETQYF. As DNA, the CDR3 is TGTGCCAGCAGCTTGACCTGGACAGGGGGATTTGAGACCCAGTACTTC.

This clone was counted once. The chain recombines TRBV7-9 with TRBJ1-2; TRBD1 agrees at 11 bases. Germline V gene data show CDR1 as SEHNR and CDR2 as FQNEAQ (reference sequence). The CDR3 loop spans 15 amino acids. V was clipped by 1 base and J by 8 bases; unmatched bases: 6. CDR3 in DNA: TGTGCCAGCAGCTTAGTAGGACAGGGGGCGGAGGGCTACACCTTC. Amino acid sequence: CASSLVGQGAEGYTF.

The chain is built from TRBV7-9 and TRBJ2-7; 11 nucleotides match TRBD2. CDR1 is SEHNR, CDR2 FQNEAQ, per germline (reference sequence). This CDR3 is built from 14 residues. The V segment lost 5 bases and the J segment 6 bases; nucleotides outside the gene matches: 6. CDR3 loop: CASSPLAGGGEQYF. CDR3 nucleotide sequence: TGTGCCAGCAGCCCTCTAGCGGGGGGTGGCGAGCAGTACTTC.

The V and J genes are TRBV11-2 and TRBJ1-6; 8 nucleotides align to TRBD1. The germline V gene has CDR1 SGHAT and CDR2 FQNNGV. Trimming cost V 5 bases and J 7 bases; bases outside gene matches: 7. The length of the CDR3 is 15 residues. CDR3 in DNA: TGTGCCAGCAGCCCAGCCGGACAGGGAAATTCACCCCTCCACTTT. Protein product: CASSPAGQGNSPLHF.

The rearrangement uses TRBV5-1 and TRBJ2-1; maybe TRBD2 (6 bases). Trimming removed 1 base from V and 6 bases from J, with 14 bases in between. The CDR3 contains 15 residues. Germline V gives CDR1 SGHRS, CDR2 YFSETQ. CDR3 sequence: CASSLRVRGGNEQFF. CDR3 in DNA: TGCGCCAGCAGCTTGAGGGTGCGGGGTGGCAATGAGCAGTTCTTC.

The V gene is TRBV30, the J gene TRBJ1-3, with a possible D match to TRBD1 (5 bases). V dropped 0 bases and J dropped 2 bases, with 11 bases sitting between them. From germline, CDR1 is GTSNPN and CDR2 SVGIG (reference sequence). There are 15 residues in the CDR3. CDR3: CAWSVSGPTGNTIYF. The CDR3 nucleotides are TGTGCCTGGAGTGTATCGGGACCCACTGGAAACACCATATATTTT. Combining the CDR3 with reference TRBV30 and TRBJ1-3 gives the whole variable domain SQTIHQWPATLVQPVGSPLSLECTVEGTSNPNLYWYRQAAGRGLQLLFYSVGIGQISSEVPQNLSASRPQDRQFILSSKKLLLSDSGFYLCAWSVSGPTGNTIYFGEGSWLTVV.

The chain carries TRBV13 and TRBJ2-4; 10 bases are a match to TRBD2. The V and J ends lost 5 bases and 4 bases, in that order; junction bases with no gene match: 8. The germline gives CDR1 PRHDT, CDR2 FYEKMQ (reference sequence). The CDR3 extends over 16 amino acids. CDR3 nucleotide sequence: TGTGCCAGCAGCCCCGGTGGACTAGCGGAGAAAAACATTCAGTACTTC. This sequence encodes CASSPGGLAEKNIQYF.

The chain uses TRBV5-1 and TRBJ1-5, with 12 positions matching TRBD1. V gave up 3 bases and J gave up 7 bases; unmatched junction bases: 5. CDR3 length: 15 residues. The V gene's germline CDR1 is SGHRS and CDR2 YFSETQ. The CDR3 here is CASSSGTGGGQPQHF. In DNA form, the CDR3 reads TGCGCCAGCAGCTCCGGGACAGGGGGCGGCCAGCCCCAGCATTTT.

V gene TRBV7-9 combines with J gene TRBJ2-5; D gene uncertain. The J call is in doubt because the DNA end fits TRBJ2-7 better. The CDR3 covers 13 residues. Germline V gene data show CDR1 as SEHNR and CDR2 as FQNEAQ (reference sequence). The CDR3 region is CASSRFDAYEQYF. The CDR3 bases are TGTGCCAGCAGCCGATTTGACGCCTACGAGCAGTACTTC.

This clone was counted a few times. CDR3 nucleotides: TGTGCCAGCAGCGTACCGAATCAGCCCCAGCATTTT. It yields the protein CASSVPNQPQHF. The chain uses TRBV5-4 and TRBJ1-5; D is undetermined. Trimming stripped 4 bases from V and 4 bases from J, with 6 bases between. This CDR3 contains 12 residues. Germline V lookup: CDR1 SGHNT, CDR2 YYREEE (reference sequence).

The sample holds one count of this clone. Here the CDR3 reads CSAGDPQGQYF. CDR3 in DNA: TGCAGTGCGGGGGATCCTCAAGGGCAGTACTTC. J is TRBJ2-5 and V is TRBV20-1; D might be TRBD1 or TRBD2, each matching 5 bases. The V gene lost 6 bases and the J gene lost 11 bases, with 16 bases spanning the gap. CDR1 is DFQATT and CDR2 is SNEGSKA in the germline V gene (reference sequence). The CDR3 extends over 11 amino acids.

The chain joins TRBV30 to TRBJ1-2, with no clear D. V was shortened by 4 bases and J by 2 bases, with 5 bases between the two germline ends. CDR1 is GTSNPN, CDR2 SVGIG, per germline (reference sequence). The CDR3 has 11 residues. The CDR3 region is CAWKGNYGYTF. The CDR3 DNA reads as TGTGCCTGGAAAGGGAACTATGGCTACACCTTC.

The V call is TRBV5-8, the J call TRBJ2-5, with TRBD1 matching 7 bases. This CDR3 is built from 15 residues. The germline V gene encodes CDR1 SGHTS and CDR2 YDEGEE. V trimming: 4 bases; J trimming: 5 bases; junction bases outside the gene matches: 11. The CDR3 nucleotides are TGTGCCAGCAGCATCGGACAGGCGGTGAGGGAGACCCAGTACTTC. Translation: CASSIGQAVRETQYF.

The chain recombines TRBV29-1 with TRBJ2-1, with 9 bases lining up with TRBD2. Germline V gene data show CDR1 as SQVTM and CDR2 as ANQGSEA. This CDR3 contains 14 residues. The ends lost 5 bases at V and 4 bases at J; junction bases unmatched: 6. This CDR3 reads CSVHTSGSYNEQFF. In DNA, the CDR3 is TGCAGCGTTCACACTAGCGGGTCGTACAATGAGCAGTTCTTC.

The chain employs TRBV6-5 and TRBJ2-3; D unclear. With 7 bases removed from V and 6 bases from J, the gap between germline ends came to 11 bases. Germline V gene data show CDR1 as MNHEY and CDR2 as SVGAGI. The CDR3 runs 12 residues. The CDR3 DNA follows: TGTGCCAGCATCTCTCCGCAGGATACGCAGTATTTT. This codes for CASISPQDTQYF.

This CDR3 reads CASSLGFGTSGGYEQYF. In DNA form, the CDR3 reads TGCGCCAGCAGCTTGGGCTTCGGTACTAGCGGGGGCTACGAGCAGTACTTC. V is TRBV5-1 and J is TRBJ2-7; 11 nucleotides agree with TRBD2. Germline lookup yields CDR1 SGHRS and CDR2 YFSETQ. The CDR3 spans 17 residues. V gave up 0 bases and J gave up 3 bases; unmatched junction bases: 8. The complete variable domain, with remaining parts taken from reference TRBV5-1 and TRBJ2-7, reads KAGVTQTPRYLIKTRGQQVTLSCSPISGHRSVSWYQQTPGQGLQFLFEYFSETQRNKGNFPGRFSGRQFSNSRSEMNVSTLELGDSALYLCASSLGFGTSGGYEQYFGPGTRLTVT.

For this clone: In the same sample, other DNA sequences code for this CDR3. The chain links TRBV18 to TRBJ2-6; D unresolved. Germline lookup yields CDR1 KGHSH and CDR2 LQKENI. The V and J ends lost 3 bases and 0 bases respectively, with 3 bases between them. This CDR3 comprises 14 residues. The DNA of the CDR3 is TGTGCCAGCTCACCGGCCTCTGGGGCCAACGTCCTGACTTTC. It encodes CASSPASGANVLTF.

The V gene is TRBV9, the J gene TRBJ2-3; TRBD2 matches at 12 bases. J lost 7 bases, V lost 4 bases, and 7 bases had no gene match. This CDR3 region has 15 residues. The V gene's germline CDR1 is SGDLS and CDR2 YYNGEE. The DNA of the CDR3 is TGTGCCAGCAGCCCCACTAGCGGGGGGCAATATACGCAGTATTTT. Its protein product is CASSPTSGGQYTQYF. Filled out from reference TRBV9 and TRBJ2-3, the complete variable domain reads DSGVTQTPKHLITATGQRVTLRCSPRSGDLSVYWYQQSLDQGLQFLIQYYNGEERAKGNILERFSAQQFPDLHSELNLSSLELGDSALYFCASSPTSGGQYTQYFGPGTRLTVL.

This chain joins TRBV19 and TRBJ1-2; maybe TRBD1 (5 bases). V lost 4 bases and J 3 bases, leaving 12 bases between the germline ends. The CDR3 totals 14 residues. CDR1 is LNHDA, CDR2 SQIVND, per germline (reference sequence). In DNA, the CDR3 is TGTGCCAGTAGTAACCAGGGCGGTGACTATGGCTACACCTTC. The encoded protein is CASSNQGGDYGYTF.

The chain employs TRBV5-6 and TRBJ2-3; D may correspond to TRBD1 or TRBD2 (5 bases each). There are 15 residues in the CDR3. Per the germline V gene, CDR1 is SGHDT and CDR2 is YYEEEE. V lost 2 bases to trimming and J lost 2 bases, with 12 bases between them. For the CDR3, the DNA is TGTGCCAGCAGCTTAGGGGTAGCGATCACAGATACGCAGTATTTT. The encoded protein is CASSLGVAITDTQYF.

The chain links TRBV19 to TRBJ1-5; weak D call: TRBD1 (5 bases). V lost 3 bases to trimming and J lost 4 bases, with 10 bases between them. The CDR3 extends over 14 amino acids. CDR1 LNHDA and CDR2 SQIVND come from the germline V gene (reference sequence). This CDR3 is CASSMMGGNQPQHF. For the CDR3, the DNA is TGTGCCAGTAGTATGATGGGGGGGAATCAGCCCCAGCATTTT.

The chain employs TRBV25-1 and TRBJ1-5; D is ambiguous. Trimming shortened V by 4 bases and J by 3 bases, and 7 bases separated the two germline ends. This CDR3 region has 13 residues. CDR1 MGHDK and CDR2 SYGVNS come from the germline V gene. CDR3 sequence: CASSVGHNQPQHF. CDR3 coding DNA: TGTGCCAGCAGTGTAGGCCACAATCAGCCCCAGCATTTT.

The V call is TRBV27, the J call TRBJ1-3; 7 bases line up with TRBD1. V shed 6 bases and J 5 bases; nucleotides not matched to a gene: 10. Per the germline V gene, CDR1 is MNHEY and CDR2 is SMNVEV (reference sequence). The CDR3 contains 15 residues. CDR3: CASSPTWDSRNTIYF. CDR3 in DNA: TGTGCCAGCAGCCCTACATGGGACAGCAGAAACACCATATATTTT.

This clone has just a few counts. The chain joins TRBV5-4 to TRBJ1-1, with 8 bases aligning to TRBD1. The length of the CDR3 is 13 residues. Germline V gene data show CDR1 as SGHNT and CDR2 as YYREEE (reference sequence). The J segment lost 4 bases and the V segment lost 1 base, leaving 0 bases of the junction unmatched. The CDR3 loop reads CASSLTGGTEAFF. In nucleotides, the CDR3 is TGTGCCAGCAGCTTGACAGGGGGCACTGAAGCTTTCTTT.

This clone was observed a single time. V gene TRBV2 combines with J gene TRBJ1-6; a possible D gene is TRBD1 (5 bases). The germline V and J ends were trimmed by 6 bases and 5 bases, with 17 bases remaining between them. Germline V lookup: CDR1 SNHLY, CDR2 FYNNEI. CDR3 length: 16 amino acids. In nucleotides, the CDR3 is TGTGCCAGCAGCCCTGGGACCTTTACGAATAATTCACCCCTCCACTTT. Encoded protein: CASSPGTFTNNSPLHF.

The chain is built from TRBV19 and TRBJ1-6; weak D call: TRBD1 (5 bases). The CDR3 is 15 residues long. Germline lookup yields CDR1 LNHDA and CDR2 SQIVND (reference sequence). Deletions cut 1 base from V and 11 bases from J, with 15 bases between. CDR3 nucleotide sequence: TGTGCCAGTAGTATAGTGGTAGGGGATGGGACACCCCTCCACTTT. This encodes CASSIVVGDGTPLHF. The full variable domain, with the rest looked up from reference TRBV19 and TRBJ1-6, is DGGITQSPKYLFRKEGQNVTLSCEQNLNHDAMYWYRQDPGQGLRLIYYSQIVNDFQKGDIAEGYSVSREKKESFPLTVTSAQKNPTAFYLCASSIVVGDGTPLHFGNGTRLTVT.

This clone has only one observation. The gene calls are TRBV11-3 and TRBJ2-7; D may be TRBD2 (6 bases). Germline CDR1 is SGHNT and CDR2 is YENEEA. The CDR3 is 12 residues long. The CDR3 DNA is TGTGCTGGGGGGTCGAGATCCTACGAGCAGTACTTC. Encoded protein: CAGGSRSYEQYF.

The chain employs TRBV9 and TRBJ1-2; 8 bases are a match to TRBD1. This CDR3 has 14 amino acids. The germline V gene has CDR1 SGDLS and CDR2 YYNGEE. V gave up 4 bases and J gave up 2 bases; unmatched junction bases: 4. The CDR3 sequence: CASSRQGSNYGYTF. CDR3 sequence (DNA): TGTGCCAGCAGCAGACAGGGGTCCAACTATGGCTACACCTTC. Together with reference TRBV9 and TRBJ1-2, the CDR3 gives the full variable domain: DSGVTQTPKHLITATGQRVTLRCSPRSGDLSVYWYQQSLDQGLQFLIQYYNGEERAKGNILERFSAQQFPDLHSELNLSSLELGDSALYFCASSRQGSNYGYTFGSGTRLTVV.

The chain joins TRBV5-3 to TRBJ1-2; D unresolved. TRBV5-3 is placed among ORFs of uncertain function. The CDR3 length is 18 residues. Trimming took off 1 base at V and 1 base at J, with 20 bases between the two ends. The CDR3 DNA follows: TGTGCCAGAAGCTTGTGTGTCCCCTCGGCTACCGATAACTATGGCTACACCTTC. As protein: CARSLCVPSATDNYGYTF.